The clone carrying this T cell receptor beta chain was detected a few times. The antigen is unknown. The library was made from cDNA and included unique molecular identifiers. TCRdb reanalysed the PCR reads using MiXCR and keeps one entry per CDR3 protein. The sample shows hundreds of thousands of distinct CDR3 sequences, approximately 30% of them seen only once. CDR3 size: 12 residues. J lost 6 bases, V lost 6 bases, and 7 bases had no gene match. From germline, CDR1 is DFQATT and CDR2 SNEGSKA (reference sequence). This sample was taken from a study of post-analysis software for immune sequencing data. Study outcomes and limitations: Patients used five TRBV segments, including TRBV5-6, TRBV5-1 and TRBV20-1, more often than controls. Multiple sclerosis patients showed significantly lower normalized Chao1 diversity than controls did.

This chain uses TRBV20-1 with TRBJ1-2; 7 bases are shared with TRBD1. The TCR comes from a girl aged 5-17 years with multiple sclerosis. Sequenced sample: blood. CDR3 amino acids: CSAVVGQDGYTF. CDR3 nucleotide sequence: TGCAGTGCGGTGGTAGGACAGGATGGCTACACCTTC.